The clone carrying this T cell receptor (beta chain) has a handful of counts. V was pared by 5 bases and J by 2 bases, with 5 bases of the junction left unmatched. CDR1 is LGHDT, CDR2 YNNKEL, per germline (reference sequence). This CDR3 region has 15 residues. This entry is derived from a study of blood T cell repertoires in COVID-19. Sequenced by immunoSEQ multiplex PCR; TCRdb stores in-frame clones only, minus some. Of about 60,000 clones in the sample, around 90% were seen once. The clonotype was recovered from a man between 60 and 75 years old with acute or convalescent COVID-19. Sequencing was done on a sample of peripheral blood. The J gene is TRBJ2-7, the V gene TRBV3-1 (or the pseudogene TRBV3-2); the match to TRBD1 covers 11 bases. DNA of the CDR3: TGTGCCAGCAGCGACCCGGGACAGGGGGCCTACGAGCAGTACTTC. Protein: CASSDPGQGAYEQYF.